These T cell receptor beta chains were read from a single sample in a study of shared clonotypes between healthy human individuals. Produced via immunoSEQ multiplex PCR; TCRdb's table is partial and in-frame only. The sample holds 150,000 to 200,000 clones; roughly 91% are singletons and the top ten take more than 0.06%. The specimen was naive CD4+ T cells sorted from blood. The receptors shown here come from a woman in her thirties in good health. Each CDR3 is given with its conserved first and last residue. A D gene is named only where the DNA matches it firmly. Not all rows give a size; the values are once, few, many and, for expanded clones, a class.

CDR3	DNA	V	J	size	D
CASSQERLTPLSDTQYF	TGTGCCAGCAGCCAAGAGAGGCTCACCCCTTTGTCGGATACGCAGTATTTT	TRBV14	TRBJ2-3	-	-
CASSPRGLNTEAFF	TGTGCCAGCTCACCACGGGGGCTGAACACTGAAGCTTTCTTT	TRBV18	TRBJ1-1	-	-
CATSRRLTGASETQYF	TGTGCCACCAGCAGGCGACTTACAGGGGCAAGCGAGACCCAGTACTTC	TRBV15	TRBJ2-5	-	TRBD1
CASSLKQDKQYF	TGCGCCAGCAGCTTGAAACAGGATAAGCAGTACTTC	TRBV5-1	TRBJ2-7	-	-
CASSLAGYNEQFF	TGTGCCAGCAGCTTGGCGGGTTACAATGAGCAGTTCTTC	TRBV11-2	TRBJ2-1	-	-
CASSQTGGGGTEAFF	TGTGCCAGCAGCCAAACAGGGGGCGGGGGTACTGAAGCTTTCTTT	TRBV5-4	TRBJ1-1	-	TRBD1
CASSLPATYNEQFF	TGCGCCAGCAGCTTGCCGGCTACCTACAATGAGCAGTTCTTC	TRBV5-1	TRBJ2-1	-	-
CASSAQGSYEQYF	TGTGCCAGCAGTGCACAGGGTTCCTACGAGCAGTACTTC	TRBV27	TRBJ2-7	-	-
CASSFFIGQGATYEQYF	TGTGCCAGCAGTTTTTTCATTGGACAGGGGGCTACCTACGAGCAGTACTTC	TRBV27	TRBJ2-7	-	TRBD1
CASSFRGITDYEQYF	TGTGCCAGCAGTTTTAGGGGCATAACCGATTACGAGCAGTACTTC	TRBV28	TRBJ2-7	-	-
CASSSQGGPSYEQYF	TGTGCCAGCAGTTCTCAGGGGGGTCCGTCCTACGAGCAGTACTTC	TRBV6-5	TRBJ2-7	-	-
CASRTRTVGSYEQYF	TGTGCCAGCAGAACCCGGACAGTGGGGTCTTACGAGCAGTACTTC	TRBV28	TRBJ2-7	-	-
CASGSHPLGTGSRSGNTIYF	TGTGCTAGTGGTTCTCACCCTCTCGGGACAGGGAGTAGGTCTGGAAACACCATATATTTT	TRBV12-5	TRBJ1-3	-	TRBD1
CASNRDRGEAFF	TGCGCCAGTAACCGGGACAGGGGTGAAGCTTTCTTT	TRBV5-1	TRBJ1-1	-	TRBD1
CASSLGGLITDTQYF	TGTGCCAGCAGTTTAGGAGGACTAATCACAGATACGCAGTATTTT	TRBV7-9	TRBJ2-3	-	-
CASSFGAGEHEQYF	TGTGCCAGCAGTTTTGGTGCAGGGGAACACGAGCAGTACTTC	TRBV6-5	TRBJ2-7	-	-
CASSTQGRRPTF	TGTGCCAGCAGTACCCAGGGGAGGCGGCCCACCTTC	TRBV28	TRBJ1-2	-	-
CASSSRLGGIYNEQFF	TGTGCCAGCAGCTCGCGACTAGGAGGTATCTACAATGAGCAGTTCTTC	TRBV11-2	TRBJ2-1	-	-
CASLSGLGYEQYF	TGTGCCAGCTTATCAGGACTAGGCTACGAGCAGTACTTC	TRBV18	TRBJ2-7	few	TRBD2
CASRNGQGDTEAFF	TGTGCCAGCAGAAACGGACAGGGGGACACTGAAGCTTTCTTT	TRBV28	TRBJ1-1	-	TRBD1
CASSLGRTETQYF	TGCGCCAGCAGCCTCGGAAGAACAGAGACCCAGTACTTC	TRBV5-1	TRBJ2-5	-	-
CASSIVGSSSYEQYF	TGTGCCAGTAGTATAGTTGGCAGCAGCTCCTACGAGCAGTACTTC	TRBV19	TRBJ2-7	once	-
CASTRAAGKTQYF	TGTGCCAGCACCCGGGCGGCAGGGAAGACCCAGTACTTC	TRBV28	TRBJ2-5	-	-
CASAAPYTEAFF	TGTGCCAGCGCGGCACCCTACACTGAAGCTTTCTTT	TRBV27	TRBJ1-1	-	-
CASSEWGGVRSYEQYF	TGTGCCAGCAGTGAATGGGGGGGTGTTAGATCCTACGAGCAGTACTTC	TRBV6-1	TRBJ2-7	-	TRBD2
CSVGGLGTYEQYF	TGCAGCGTGGGGGGGCTCGGCACCTACGAGCAGTACTTC	TRBV29-1	TRBJ2-7	-	-
CASSQRTVPQSRANVLTF	TGTGCCAGCAGCCAGCGAACAGTGCCACAAAGTCGGGCCAACGTCCTGACTTTC	TRBV7-7	TRBJ2-6	-	-
CASSLLQGRDTEAFF	TGTGCCAGCAGCTTGTTACAGGGGAGGGATACTGAAGCTTTCTTT	TRBV5-6	TRBJ1-1	-	TRBD1
CASSHFGHSYEQYF	TGTGCCAGCAGCCACTTCGGGCACTCCTACGAGCAGTACTTC	TRBV14	TRBJ2-7	-	-
CASSFTGTGSFYGYTF	TGTGCCAGCAGCTTCACCGGGACAGGAAGTTTTTATGGCTACACCTTC	TRBV5-6	TRBJ1-2	-	TRBD1
CASRITGGEGAEAFF	TGCGCCAGCAGGATAACAGGGGGCGAGGGGGCTGAAGCTTTCTTT	TRBV10-2	TRBJ1-1	-	TRBD1
CASSPTRWPQHF	TGTGCCAGCAGTCCCACCCGGTGGCCCCAGCATTTT	TRBV28	TRBJ1-5	-	-
CASSVDVVSMNTEAFF	TGTGCCAGCAGCGTAGACGTTGTATCCATGAACACTGAAGCTTTCTTT	TRBV9	TRBJ1-1	-	-